Sequencing of this T cell receptor (beta chain) was carried out in a study of cytomegalovirus exposure and HLA in healthy donors. Study results and caveats: Later, an analysis showed that TCR beta chains associated with HLA were more clonally expanded than others that were equally common. TCR beta sequences reportedly predicted most subjects' HLA-A and HLA-B alleles accurately. Most of the TCR beta V segments (in an earlier analysis) were productive either about 90% or about 30% of the time. A later look showed TCR association rates differing by HLA locus, highest for DRB1 and lowest for HLA-C.

The study ran its PCR with 60 Vbeta and 13 Jbeta primers. This table comes from immunoSEQ multiplex PCR, and its TCRdb copy is limited to in-frame clones, with some not included. This sample has roughly 230,000 clones, with nearly 95% found just once. Germline V lookup: CDR1 SGHNT, CDR2 YENEEA. The CDR3 extends over 14 amino acids. V was cut by 5 bases and J by 8 bases, with 16 bases left in between. On this clone: Its antigen is as yet unknown.

J is TRBJ2-1 and V is TRBV11-3; maybe TRBD1 (6 bases). Sample: PBMCs. The sequence came from a girl aged 2 to 10 in good health and CMV-seronegative. The DNA of the CDR3 is TGTGCCAGCAGCCACGGGACAAGCAGGGATGAGCAGTTCTTC. Translating gives CASSHGTSRDEQFF.